This T cell receptor beta chain is from a study of blood T cell repertoires in COVID-19. Study processing details: Estimation of nucleated cell counts was performed using reference gene primer amplification. TCRdb keeps only in-frame clones here, not all; method: immunoSEQ multiplex PCR. That table supplies the V and J calls and clone size; D and trimming were determined from the DNA. The sample has approximately 240,000 clones, around 84% seen once. Germline CDR1 reads SGDLS; CDR2 reads YYNGEE. This CDR3 is 13 amino acids long. Trimming removed 4 bases at V and 1 base at J, with 8 bases between. The V gene is TRBV9, the J gene TRBJ2-5; D gene uncertain. This TCR was recovered from a woman aged 60 to 75 who had recovered from COVID-19. Input material: peripheral blood. The CDR3: CASSPLGQETQYF. The CDR3 DNA sequence: TGTGCCAGCAGCCCTCTAGGCCAAGAGACCCAGTACTTC.